These T cell receptor beta chains were read from a single sample in a study of blood T cell repertoires in COVID-19. Sequenced by immunoSEQ multiplex PCR; TCRdb stores in-frame clones only, minus some. The sample holds about 220,000 clones, about 90% seen once. The sequenced material came from PBMCs or T cells enriched from blood (not recorded which). The receptors were gathered from a woman aged 45 to 65 with acute COVID-19. Each CDR3 is given with its conserved first and last residue. D genes are given only for firm matches. Where a row states a size, it is once, few, many or the class of an expanded clone; other rows omit it.

V gene	D gene	clone size	J gene	CDR3 protein	CDR3 DNA
TRBV14	TRBD2	NA	TRBJ2-1	CASSLSRLAGERFF	TGTGCCAGCAGCCTATCCCGACTAGCGGGAGAACGGTTCTTC
TRBV24-1	NA	NA	TRBJ1-2	CATSATVDGYTF	TGTGCCACCAGTGCCACCGTAGATGGCTACACCTTC
TRBV4-1	NA	NA	TRBJ1-1	CASSPIGRQTNTEAFF	TGCGCCAGCAGCCCGATTGGCCGACAGACGAACACTGAAGCTTTCTTT
TRBV7-6	NA	NA	TRBJ2-2	CASSLGGWTSGELFF	TGTGCCAGCAGCTTAGGGGGCTGGACCAGCGGGGAGCTGTTTTTT
TRBV7-2	TRBD1	NA	TRBJ2-5	CASSQRTGRQETQYF	TGTGCCAGCAGCCAAAGGACAGGGCGGCAAGAGACCCAGTACTTC
TRBV21-1	NA	NA	TRBJ1-3	CATETPRDRGPRNTIYF	TGTGCCACCGAAACTCCCCGGGACAGGGGGCCCCGAAACACCATATATTTT
TRBV23-1	NA	NA	TRBJ1-2	CAPRRGVYGYTF	TGCGCCCCCCGTCGGGGGGTGTATGGCTACACCTTC
TRBV2	TRBD1	NA	TRBJ2-7	CASRTGQGYEQYF	TGTGCCAGCAGGACGGGACAGGGATACGAGCAGTACTTC
TRBV2	NA	NA	TRBJ1-5	CASSGVSNQPQHF	TGTGCCAGCAGTGGCGTTAGCAATCAGCCCCAGCATTTT
TRBV7-7	TRBD2	once	TRBJ2-2	CASSPGLAGRTGELFF	TGTGCCAGCAGCCCCGGACTAGCGGGAAGGACCGGGGAGCTGTTTTTT
TRBV9	NA	NA	TRBJ1-3	CASSVAAGEAGNTIYF	TGTGCCAGCAGCGTAGCTGCGGGGGAAGCTGGAAACACCATATATTTT
TRBV18	TRBD2	NA	TRBJ2-1	CASSQGTSGSSYNEQFF	TGTGCCAGCTCACAAGGAACTAGCGGTAGCTCCTACAATGAGCAGTTCTTC
TRBV7-9	NA	NA	TRBJ2-7	CASSLVAVSSYEQYF	TGTGCCAGCAGCCTGGTAGCGGTCAGCTCCTACGAGCAGTACTTC
TRBV4-1	TRBD2	few	TRBJ2-3	CASSQDGAGHSGNTDTQYF	TGCGCCAGCAGCCAAGATGGAGCGGGGCACAGCGGGAACACAGATACGCAGTATTTT
TRBV28	NA	NA	TRBJ1-2	CASIRGGSEYGYTF	TGTGCCAGCATTCGTGGGGGGAGTGAGTATGGCTACACCTTC
TRBV4-2	TRBD2	NA	TRBJ2-2	CASSQGFAGVGNTGELFF	TGTGCCAGCAGCCAAGGATTTGCGGGAGTAGGGAACACCGGGGAGCTGTTTTTT
TRBV28	TRBD1	NA	TRBJ1-5	CASSSGQGLYSNQPQHF	TGTGCCAGCAGTTCAGGACAGGGGCTCTATAGCAATCAGCCCCAGCATTTT
TRBV29-1	TRBD1	NA	TRBJ2-7	CSVEGMGQGGDHEQYF	TGCAGCGTTGAGGGGATGGGACAGGGAGGGGACCACGAGCAGTACTTC